What follows are 5 T cell receptor beta chains derived from one specimen sequenced in a study of T-cell reconstitution after alpha-beta-depleted transplantation in children (dated by TCRdb to about 2016). Library preparation employed PCR. Sequencer: Illumina HiSeq 2500. Molecular barcoding was employed in the preparation of TCR libraries, with unique molecular identifiers being used to normalize TCRbeta repertoire quantification. The public reads were run again by TCRdb, first through fastp at Q25 and then through MiXCR, and only productive beta chains were kept. Entries that share a CDR3 protein sequence are merged under the most common genes and DNA. The sample table shows 250,000 to 300,000 distinct CDR3 sequences, and around 9.6% are seen once. Around a tenth of the sample goes to the ten largest clones. The sequenced sample was PBMCs from the stem cell graft donor, obtained from the stem cell graft. Receptors were obtained from a human donor who donated a stem cell graft to a child with SCID.

The chain couples TRBV5-5 to TRBJ2-6; D unresolved. This CDR3 contains 17 residues. In germline, CDR1 is SGHKS, CDR2 YYEKEE (reference sequence). The V gene lost 1 base and the J gene lost 0 bases, with 11 bases spanning the gap. The CDR3 DNA reads as TGTGCCAGCAGCTTGAACCATTTCGGCTCTGGGGCCAACGTCCTGACTTTC. It yields the protein CASSLNHFGSGANVLTF.

About this clonotype: This may be a read error: a much more frequent sequence differs by one nucleotide. The chain couples TRBV7-3 to TRBJ2-1; 10 bases match TRBD1. Judging by the DNA end, TRBJ2-7 fits better; the J call may be wrong. Germline V gene data show CDR1 as SGHTA and CDR2 as FQGTGA. This CDR3 is 19 amino acids long. CDR3 DNA sequence: TGTGCCAGCAGCTTAACTTCCTGGGGGACAGGGGTAGCCACGAATGAGCAGTACTTC. Residues: CASSLTSWGTGVATNEQYF.

In its sample, this clonotype was seen many times. The genes are TRBV6-1 and TRBJ2-1, with D perhaps TRBD1 or TRBD2 (6 bases each). V lost 4 bases, J lost 4 bases, and 20 bases lay in between. This CDR3 has 17 residues. Germline V CDR1 and CDR2: MNHNS, SASEGT. CDR3 in amino acids: CASSVREMLGAYNEQFF. The CDR3 DNA reads as TGTGCCAGCAGTGTCCGGGAGATGTTGGGGGCATACAATGAGCAGTTCTTC.

The V gene is TRBV9, the J gene TRBJ2-5; 8 bases align to TRBD1. This CDR3 is built from 16 residues. The germline V gene has CDR1 SGDLS and CDR2 YYNGEE. Trimming removed 0 bases from V and 2 bases from J; junction bases left unmatched: 6. DNA for the CDR3: TGTGCCAGCAGCGTAGTTCAGGGGGCCGATCAAGAGACCCAGTACTTC. Its protein product is CASSVVQGADQETQYF.

This clonotype has more than one count but fewer than ten. The rearrangement links TRBV5-1 to TRBJ2-2; the D is unclear. The CDR3 contains 16 residues. CDR1 is SGHRS, CDR2 YFSETQ, per germline. V was trimmed by 0 bases and J by 6 bases, leaving 15 bases between them. The CDR3 nucleotides read TGCGCCAGCAGCTTGGACCCCGCCGACTCTGCCGGGGAGCTGTTTTTT. It encodes CASSLDPADSAGELFF. Full variable domain (missing parts from reference TRBV5-1 and TRBJ2-2): KAGVTQTPRYLIKTRGQQVTLSCSPISGHRSVSWYQQTPGQGLQFLFEYFSETQRNKGNFPGRFSGRQFSNSRSEMNVSTLELGDSALYLCASSLDPADSAGELFFGEGSRLTVL.